The present TCR beta chain was sequenced within a study of T cells in tuberculosis (dated by TCRdb to between 2017 and 2018). Describing the broader study: In the study, CD1B tetramers and high-throughput TCR immunosequencing were combined to characterize T cells specific for the mycobacterial lipid antigen glucose monomycolate (GMM). A South African clinical cohort compared IGRA-negative adolescents, IGRA-positive adolescents with latent tuberculosis and adults with active tuberculosis, roughly 9 per group. PBMC from active tuberculosis patients were archived either before standard anti-tuberculosis treatment began or within 7 days of the start of that treatment. Broad study findings and their caveats: With the diverse GMM-specific repertoire as input, a classifier achieved 85% to 90% accuracy (AUROC 0.90), whereas GEM motif frequencies as input gave approximately 74% accuracy. Clinical samples were chosen by availability of cryopreserved specimens, and active tuberculosis cases were adults while controls were adolescents. Compared with IGRA-negative controls, TCR-alpha repertoires from active tuberculosis had smaller mean NN-distances to GMM-specific TCRs, which suggests clonal expansion of these TCRs. Shorter CDR3-alpha lengths in active tuberculosis patients partly drove the smaller NN-distances, and the TCR-beta difference was not statistically significant.

The CDR3 numbers 15 residues from cysteine through phenylalanine. Only the CDR3 region is kept as DNA, spanning 45 bases read in frame from base 1. V has 0 bases trimmed and J has 6 bases trimmed; junction bases matching no gene number 5. CDR1 is given as MRHNA and CDR2 as SNTAGT, both from the germline V gene. The immunoSEQ multiplex PCR assay was used to generate TCR libraries, with TCR-beta and/or TCR-alpha/delta assays applied to each sample. The Illumina high-throughput platform was used to sequence the amplified TCR libraries. Regarding the original processing steps: Clustering and dimensionality reduction relied on pairwise TCRdist distances among GMM-specific receptors from T cells that were either sorted ex vivo or expanded in vitro. The score assigned to each clinical repertoire was mean NN-distance, meaning the average TCRdist to the nearest 10% of tetramer-positive reference sequences. GEM TCR motif frequency was calculated as the fraction of unique TCRs that matched known GEM sequences in V/J usage and CDR3 length. Active tuberculosis was classified by linear discriminant analysis with leave-one-out cross-validation, implemented in scikit-learn. Entries here come from immuneACCESS through TCRdb and include only in-frame sequences with V and J called. Some clones fail to appear in such tables; in the studies checked, an unresolved V gene covers under half of the shortfall, and the cause of the remainder is unknown. Clone size and the V and J calls come from that table; the DNA yielded D and trimming. This sample gives approximately 46,000 clones in total; 90% to 95% of them show up just once. The top ten constitute 1.4% to 1.5% of the sample.

This specimen's time point label, per the study, means: new active TB diagnosis, blood taken before or within 7 days of starting treatment. Active tuberculosis patients were HIV-seronegative South African adults aged 18 years or older with a new diagnosis. Active tuberculosis was confirmed by positive sputum smear microscopy and/or positive M. tuberculosis culture. Immunosequencing was performed on unsorted cryopreserved PBMC and covered roughly 98,000 T cells per clinical donor on average. Regarding this clone: This clone's antigen is unknown. There are no base qualities to consult, and no much larger clone falls within one base.

This specimen was PBMCs, taken at tuberculosis diagnosis. The V gene is TRBV6-4 and the J gene is TRBJ2-3, and 8 bases in between align with TRBD2. This clonotype was obtained from an adult with tuberculosis. The nucleotides are TGTGCCAGCAGTGACTCGCCGGGAGGGCCGGATACGCAGTATTTT. This is translated as CASSDSPGGPDTQYF.